A single sample is the source of the 11 T cell receptor beta chains below, sequenced in a study of CD8 T cells in Susac syndrome. It was with random hexamers that roughly 0.5 to 1 ug RNA was reverse transcribed. TCRdb reprocessed the immunoSEQ multiplex PCR reads via MiXCR and lists one record per CDR3 protein. The sample has 50,000 to 60,000 distinct CDR3 sequences, about 92% seen once; the top ten hold about 0.21%. The sequencing input was CD8+ T cells from PBMCs. The receptors derive from a human donor in good health.

The rearrangement links TRBV28 to TRBJ2-7, with a weak D call TRBD2 (7 bases). Germline V gene data show CDR1 as MDHEN and CDR2 as SYDVKM. The V gene lost 3 bases and the J gene lost 7 bases, with 16 bases spanning the gap. The CDR3 extends over 14 amino acids. CDR3 sequence reads: CASSLVGGPQEQYF. In nucleotides, the CDR3 is TGTGCCAGCAGTTTGGTGGGGGGGCCTCAAGAGCAGTACTTC.

V usage is TRBV7-9 and J usage is TRBJ2-7, with D hard to call. V was cut by 2 bases and J by 6 bases, with 14 bases left in between. CDR1 and CDR2 from the germline V gene are SEHNR and FQNEAQ (reference sequence). The CDR3 is 14 amino acids. The CDR3 DNA sequence: TGTGCCAGCAGCTTATCCCCGGTGGCGTCCGAGCAGTACTTC. This sequence encodes CASSLSPVASEQYF.

The chain employs TRBV12-5 and TRBJ2-5; TRBD2 aligns across 9 bases. Germline V gene sequence: CDR1 LGHNT, CDR2 FRNRAP. CDR3 length: 16 residues. V gave up 6 bases and J gave up 4 bases; unmatched junction bases: 12. Here the CDR3 DNA reads TGTGCTAGTGGATATCACGGCGGGGGGGCTTCAGAGACCCAGTACTTC. Protein sequence: CASGYHGGGASETQYF.

This clonotype was counted between two and nine times. The J gene is TRBJ2-7, the V gene TRBV19; tentative D call: TRBD1 (5 bases). The germline V gene encodes CDR1 LNHDA and CDR2 SQIVND (reference sequence). This CDR3 has 13 residues. V lost 6 bases and J lost 3, with 12 bases in between. CDR3 coding DNA: TGTGCCAGTAGCGACAGCTCCGGCTACGAGCAGTACTTC. Translation gives CASSDSSGYEQYF.

The chain employs TRBV5-1 and TRBJ1-5, with TRBD1 matching 7 bases. The CDR3 has 14 amino acids. V lost 4 bases to trimming and J lost 6 bases; unmatched junction nucleotides: 7. Per the germline V gene, CDR1 is SGHRS and CDR2 is YFSETQ. The CDR3 is CASSQGDSGQPQHF. The CDR3, as DNA: TGCGCCAGCAGCCAGGGGGACTCGGGTCAGCCCCAGCATTTT.

This rearrangement joins TRBV7-9 to TRBJ1-1, with D uncertain. Trimming removed 1 base from V and 1 base from J, with 7 bases in between. CDR3 length equals 14 residues. The germline V gene encodes CDR1 SEHNR and CDR2 FQNEAQ (reference sequence). The CDR3 region is CASSLVSENTEAFF. The CDR3 coding sequence is TGTGCCAGCAGCTTAGTTTCTGAGAACACTGAAGCTTTCTTT.

The genes are TRBV7-9 and TRBJ2-7; D perhaps matches TRBD2 (6 bases). The CDR3 is 15 residues long. With 0 bases removed from V and 6 bases from J, the gap between germline ends came to 15 bases. Germline assignment: CDR1 SEHNR and CDR2 FQNEAQ (reference sequence). The CDR3 nucleotides are TGTGCCAGCAGCTTAGCTGGGGCGGGATCAGGCGAGCAGTACTTC. Its translation is CASSLAGAGSGEQYF.

The rearrangement uses TRBV5-1 and TRBJ2-1; 10 bases match TRBD2. Germline trimming cut 4 bases from V and 7 bases from J; bases unmatched to any gene: 8. Germline V lookup: CDR1 SGHRS, CDR2 YFSETQ. CDR3 length equals 15 residues. The CDR3 spells CASSDVAGGGNEQFF. In DNA, the CDR3 is TGCGCCAGCAGCGACGTAGCGGGGGGCGGAAATGAGCAGTTCTTC. The entire variable domain, with the rest obtained from reference TRBV5-1 and TRBJ2-1, is as follows: KAGVTQTPRYLIKTRGQQVTLSCSPISGHRSVSWYQQTPGQGLQFLFEYFSETQRNKGNFPGRFSGRQFSNSRSEMNVSTLELGDSALYLCASSDVAGGGNEQFFGPGTRLTVL.

This clonotype appeared a few times. The V call is TRBV4-3, the J call TRBJ2-3, with unresolved D. The CDR3 totals 15 residues. V was pared by 0 bases and J by 1 base, with 8 bases between. CDR1 LGHNA and CDR2 YSLEER come from the germline V gene. The CDR3 nucleotides are TGCGCCAGCAGCCAAGATAGGCAGGGCACAGATACGCAGTATTTT. Protein product: CASSQDRQGTDTQYF.

This chain joins TRBV29-1 and TRBJ2-5, with 8 bases that match TRBD2. The CDR3 is made up of 13 amino acids. With 2 bases clipped from V and 5 bases from J, the junction kept 4 bases outside the gene matches. Germline V gives CDR1 SQVTM, CDR2 ANQGSEA. The CDR3 coding sequence is TGCAGCGTTGAATACGGGGGGGCGGAGACCCAGTACTTC. Protein: CSVEYGGAETQYF.

The V and J genes are TRBV7-3 and TRBJ2-1; D may correspond to TRBD1 or TRBD2 (5 bases each). V lost 1 base to trimming and J lost 6 bases, with 10 bases between them. CDR3 size: 14 residues. Per germline, CDR1 SGHTA and CDR2 FQGTGA. CDR3 in amino acids: CASSLRSGANEQFF. The CDR3 DNA follows: TGTGCCAGCAGCTTAAGGTCCGGGGCCAATGAGCAGTTCTTC.